This entry lists 7 T cell receptor beta chains sequenced from one sample in a study of PD-1 blockade in classical Hodgkin lymphoma. TCRdb's table, derived via immunoSEQ multiplex PCR, lists solely in-frame clones and lacks some. The sample lists some 8,900 clones, around four fifths occurring once. The time point is: cycle 4 day 1 (C4D1), after 5 to 7 weeks of nivolumab. Every patient experienced relapse after autologous stem cell transplantation, and brentuximab vedotin exposure varied. Sequencing was performed on peripheral blood mononuclear cells (PBMCs), taken before the fourth cycle of nivolumab. All receptors come from a human donor with classical Hodgkin lymphoma.

This chain links TRBV18 with TRBJ2-7; 8 nucleotides agree with TRBD2. CDR1 is KGHSH and CDR2 is LQKENI in the germline V gene. The CDR3 is 14 amino acids. J gave up 5 bases and V 0 bases, and 3 bases lay outside the gene matches. Here the CDR3 DNA reads TGTGCCAGCTCACCACCAGCGGGAGTTAACGAGCAGTACTTC. Its translation is CASSPPAGVNEQYF.

The chain carries TRBV4-2 and TRBJ2-2; 8 bases are shared with TRBD2. V lost 3 bases and J lost 6; bases outside the gene matches: 9. CDR3 size: 16 residues. The germline V gene has CDR1 LGHNA and CDR2 YNFKEQ. The CDR3 coding sequence is TGTGCCAGCAGCCACGACAGTCTAGCGGGCCCCGGGGAGCTGTTTTTT. Its protein is CASSHDSLAGPGELFF.

This clone turned up a few times. The chain joins TRBV6-9 to TRBJ2-1, with 7 bases matching TRBD2. CDR1 MNHGY and CDR2 SVAAGI come from the germline V gene. This CDR3 has 15 residues. V shed 7 bases and J 2 bases; nucleotides not matched to a gene: 8. CDR3 nucleotides: TGTGCCAGCACCGAACGGGGACTAACCTACAATGAGCAGTTCTTC. Its translation: CASTERGLTYNEQFF.

The chain has TRBV5-8 and TRBJ2-3, with 8 bases that match TRBD2. CDR3 length: 15 residues. V dropped 0 bases and J dropped 4; count of bases not matched to a gene: 4. Per the germline V gene, CDR1 is SGHTS and CDR2 is YDEGEE. CDR3 in DNA: TGTGCCAGCAGCTTGGGAGTAGCGGGGTCAGATACGCAGTATTTT. The encoded protein is CASSLGVAGSDTQYF.

This chain links TRBV2 with TRBJ2-2; 7 bases agree with TRBD1. CDR3 length: 14 residues. After removal of 7 bases from V and 1 base from J, the junction contained 3 bases not matched to a gene. Germline CDR1 and CDR2: SNHLY and FYNNEI. This chain's CDR3 is CASIGQENTGELFF. The CDR3 region has the DNA TGTGCCAGCATTGGACAGGAGAACACCGGGGAGCTGTTTTTT.

The chain links TRBV28 to TRBJ2-1, with 8 bases that match TRBD2. The CDR3 is 16 amino acids. Germline V CDR1 and CDR2: MDHEN, SYDVKM. The J segment lost 10 bases and the V segment lost 1 base, leaving 12 bases of the junction unmatched. In DNA form, the CDR3 reads TGTGCCAGCAGTTTATCAAGCGGGAGAAGGGTATACGAGCAGTTCTTC. Its translation: CASSLSSGRRVYEQFF.

The chain recombines TRBV4-1 with TRBJ1-2, with D tentatively TRBD1 (5 bases). The V end lost 5 bases, the J end lost 4 bases, and 11 bases lay between the germline ends. Germline V gene lookup returns CDR1 MGHRA and CDR2 YSYEKL. The CDR3 is made up of 13 amino acids. The chain's CDR3 is CASSGTGRYGYTF. The CDR3 region has the DNA TGCGCCAGCAGCGGTACAGGTCGCTATGGCTACACCTTC.